This T cell receptor (beta chain) was sequenced for a study of monozygotic twins with inflammatory bowel disease. With the 5' RACE reads reprocessed, TCRdb shows one record per CDR3 protein and no DNA. The sample includes nearly 450,000 distinct CDR3 sequences. The germline V gene has CDR1 SGHRS and CDR2 YFSETQ. The CDR3 consists of 16 residues. The chain joins TRBV5-1 to TRBJ2-1; without DNA, the TCRdb call of TRBD1 cannot be checked. Sequenced: blood. The sequence derives from a human donor with ulcerative colitis or Crohn's disease, or a healthy co-twin of an affected twin (not recorded which). The CDR3 region is CASSSAIAGGPFEQFF. Full variable domain (remainder filled in from reference TRBV5-1 and TRBJ2-1): KAGVTQTPRYLIKTRGQQVTLSCSPISGHRSVSWYQQTPGQGLQFLFEYFSETQRNKGNFPGRFSGRQFSNSRSEMNVSTLELGDSALYLCASSSAIAGGPFEQFFGPGTRLTVL.